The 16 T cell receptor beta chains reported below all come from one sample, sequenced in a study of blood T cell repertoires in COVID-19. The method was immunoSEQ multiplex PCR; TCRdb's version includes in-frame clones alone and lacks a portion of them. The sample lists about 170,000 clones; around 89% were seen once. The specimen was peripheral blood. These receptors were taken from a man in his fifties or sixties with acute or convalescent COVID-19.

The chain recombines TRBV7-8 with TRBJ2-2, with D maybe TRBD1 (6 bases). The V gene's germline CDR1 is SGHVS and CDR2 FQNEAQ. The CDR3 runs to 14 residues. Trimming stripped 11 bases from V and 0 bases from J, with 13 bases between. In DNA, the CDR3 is TGTGCCGACAAACAGGGCGCGAACACCGGGGAGCTGTTTTTT. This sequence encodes CADKQGANTGELFF.

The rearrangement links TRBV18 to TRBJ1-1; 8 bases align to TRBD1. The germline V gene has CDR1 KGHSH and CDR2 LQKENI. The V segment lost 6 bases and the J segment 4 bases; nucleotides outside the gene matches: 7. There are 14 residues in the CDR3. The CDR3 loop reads CASSSSGGFTEAFF. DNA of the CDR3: TGTGCCAGCTCCTCTTCAGGGGGCTTCACTGAAGCTTTCTTT.

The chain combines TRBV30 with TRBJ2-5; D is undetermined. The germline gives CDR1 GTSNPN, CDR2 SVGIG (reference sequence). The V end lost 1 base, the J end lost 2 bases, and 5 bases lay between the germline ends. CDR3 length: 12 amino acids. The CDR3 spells CAWSALQETQYF. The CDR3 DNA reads TGTGCCTGGAGTGCGTTACAAGAGACCCAGTACTTC.

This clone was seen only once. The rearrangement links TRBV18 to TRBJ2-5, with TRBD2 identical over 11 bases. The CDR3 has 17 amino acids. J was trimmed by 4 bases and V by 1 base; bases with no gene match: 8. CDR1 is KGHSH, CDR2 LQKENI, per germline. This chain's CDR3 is CASSPLAGGNSRETQYF. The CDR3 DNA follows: TGTGCCAGCTCACCACTAGCGGGGGGGAACTCTCGAGAGACCCAGTACTTC. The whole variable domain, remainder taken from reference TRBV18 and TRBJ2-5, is NAGVMQNPRHLVRRRGQEARLRCSPMKGHSHVYWYRQLPEEGLKFMVYLQKENIIDESGMPKERFSAEFPKEGPSILRIQQVVRGDSAAYFCASSPLAGGNSRETQYFGPGTRLLVL.

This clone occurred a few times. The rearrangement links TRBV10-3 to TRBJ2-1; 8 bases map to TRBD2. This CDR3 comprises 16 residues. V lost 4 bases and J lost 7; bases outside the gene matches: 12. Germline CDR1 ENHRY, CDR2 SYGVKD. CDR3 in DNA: TGTGCCATCAGTGGCGCTCAGGGACGGGGGGGGAATGAGCAGTTCTTC. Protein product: CAISGAQGRGGNEQFF.

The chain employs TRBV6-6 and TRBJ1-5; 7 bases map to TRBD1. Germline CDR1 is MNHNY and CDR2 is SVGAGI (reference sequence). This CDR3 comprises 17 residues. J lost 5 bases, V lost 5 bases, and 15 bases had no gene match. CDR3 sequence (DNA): TGTGCCAGCAGTCATCGACAGGGCGGAACAATGGATCAGCCCCAGCATTTT. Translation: CASSHRQGGTMDQPQHF.

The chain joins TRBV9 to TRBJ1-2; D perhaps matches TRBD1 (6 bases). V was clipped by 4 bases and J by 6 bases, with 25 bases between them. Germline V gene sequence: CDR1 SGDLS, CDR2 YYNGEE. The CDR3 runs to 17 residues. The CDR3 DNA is TGTGCCAGCAGCCTCCCCATCGGCGACAGGCCTTGGAATGGCTACACCTTC. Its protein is CASSLPIGDRPWNGYTF.

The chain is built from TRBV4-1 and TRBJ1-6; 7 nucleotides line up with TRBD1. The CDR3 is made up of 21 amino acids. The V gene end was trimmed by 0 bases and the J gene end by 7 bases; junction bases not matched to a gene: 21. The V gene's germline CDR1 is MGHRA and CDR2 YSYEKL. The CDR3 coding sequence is TGCGCCAGCAGCCAAGATCCGCGAAGATCCACGAGACAGGGATTGAATTCACCCCTCCACTTT. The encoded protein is CASSQDPRRSTRQGLNSPLHF.

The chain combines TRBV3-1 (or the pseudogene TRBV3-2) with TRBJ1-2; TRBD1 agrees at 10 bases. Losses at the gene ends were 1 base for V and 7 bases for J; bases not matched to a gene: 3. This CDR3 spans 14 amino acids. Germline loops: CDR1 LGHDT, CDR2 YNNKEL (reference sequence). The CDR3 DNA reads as TGTGCCAGCAGCCAAGGACAGGGGGCATCTGGCTACACCTTC. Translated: CASSQGQGASGYTF.

The CDR3 here is CASRDSGGLSYEQYF. The CDR3 nucleotides are TGTGCCAGCAGGGATAGCGGGGGACTCTCCTACGAGCAGTACTTC. The rearrangement uses TRBV2 and TRBJ2-7, with 9 bases that match TRBD2. This CDR3 has 15 residues. Germline-derived CDR1 and CDR2 are SNHLY and FYNNEI. Trimming cost V 6 bases and J 0 bases; bases outside gene matches: 6.

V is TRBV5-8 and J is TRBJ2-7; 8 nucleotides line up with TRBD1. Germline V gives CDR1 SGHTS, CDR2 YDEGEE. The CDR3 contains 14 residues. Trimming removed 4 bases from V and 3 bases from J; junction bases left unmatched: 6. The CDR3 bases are TGTGCCAGCAGCCTATCGACAGGGGTCTACGAGCAGTACTTC. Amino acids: CASSLSTGVYEQYF. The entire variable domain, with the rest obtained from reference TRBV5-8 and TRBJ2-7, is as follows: EAGVTQSPTHLIKTRGQQATLRCSPISGHTSVYWYQQALGLGLQFLLWYDEGEERNRGNFPPRFSGRQFPNYSSELNVNALELEDSALYLCASSLSTGVYEQYFGPGTRLTVT.

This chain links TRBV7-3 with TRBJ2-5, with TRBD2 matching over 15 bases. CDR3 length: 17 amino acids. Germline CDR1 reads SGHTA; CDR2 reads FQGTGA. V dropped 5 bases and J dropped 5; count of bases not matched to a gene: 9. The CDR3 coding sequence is TGTGCCAGCAGCCCGGGACTAGCGGGAGGTTTCGGGGAGACCCAGTACTTC. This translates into CASSPGLAGGFGETQYF.

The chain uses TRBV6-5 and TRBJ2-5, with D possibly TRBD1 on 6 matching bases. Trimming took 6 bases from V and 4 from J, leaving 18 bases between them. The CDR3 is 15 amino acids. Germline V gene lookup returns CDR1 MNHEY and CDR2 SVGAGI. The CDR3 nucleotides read TGTGCCAGCAGGCATCCGGGACAACGGGGAGAGACCCAGTACTTC. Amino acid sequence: CASRHPGQRGETQYF.

The CDR3 nucleotides are TGTGCCAGCAGCCAGAGCTCTGGAAACACCATATATTTT. This sequence encodes CASSQSSGNTIYF. The V gene is TRBV4-2, the J gene TRBJ1-3, with no clear D. The CDR3 is made up of 13 amino acids. V was pared by 3 bases and J by 0 bases, with 3 bases between. In germline, CDR1 is LGHNA, CDR2 YNFKEQ.

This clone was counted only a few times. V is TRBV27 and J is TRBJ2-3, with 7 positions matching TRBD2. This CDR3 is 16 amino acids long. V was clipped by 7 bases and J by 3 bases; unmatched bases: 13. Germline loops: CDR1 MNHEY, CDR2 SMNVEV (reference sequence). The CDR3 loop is CASIPLGGSKTDTQYF. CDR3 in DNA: TGTGCCAGCATTCCCCTTGGCGGGAGCAAGACAGATACGCAGTATTTT.

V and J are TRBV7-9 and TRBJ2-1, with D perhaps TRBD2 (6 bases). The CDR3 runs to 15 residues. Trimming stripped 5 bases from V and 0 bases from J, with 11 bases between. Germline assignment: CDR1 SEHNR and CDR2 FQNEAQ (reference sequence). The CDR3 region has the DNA TGTGCCAGCAGCCCCGCGGGGTACTCCTACAATGAGCAGTTCTTC. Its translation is CASSPAGYSYNEQFF.